This TCR beta chain stems from a study of response to subunit inactivated influenza vaccine. As concerns this clonotype: The antigen is not known.

V gave up 8 bases and J gave up 7 bases, with 12 bases separating them. CDR3 size: 12 residues. Looked up from germline, CDR1 is MNHNY and CDR2 is SVGAGI (reference sequence). TCRdb reprocessed the RT-PCR reads via MiXCR and lists one record per CDR3 protein. The profile covers a few hundred thousand distinct CDR3 sequences, with around 22% appearing a single time and around a tenth taken by the ten largest. Study-wide results and limits: Only a handful of new T cells, the authors suggested, are recruited with each seasonal influenza vaccination.

The rearrangement joins TRBV6-6 to TRBJ1-5; no definite D call. The sample in question was PBMCs from blood, obtained approximately 20 months after vaccination. The sequence was obtained from a man in his fifties or sixties who received an inactivated influenza vaccine. DNA for the CDR3: TGTGCCAGCCAGAGCTTACTGCAGCCCCAGCATTTT. Protein sequence: CASQSLLQPQHF.